The clone carrying this T cell receptor (beta chain) has a count of ten or more. The antigen is undetermined. One entry per CDR3 protein, called by TCRdb with MiXCR from the 5' RACE reads. The sample gives fewer than 85,000 distinct CDR3 sequences, 4.3% of which show up once; over 5.5% is in the top ten. V was cut by 0 bases and J by 2 bases, with 14 bases left in between. Germline V lookup: CDR1 SGHRS, CDR2 YFSETQ. CDR3 length equals 16 residues. This record belongs to a study of neurological immune-mediated disorders. Across the study: The 35 or so patients with multiple sclerosis comprised 31 relapsing-remitting cases and 3 secondary progressive cases. Study conclusions and caveats: Private repertoires in all groups were suggested by the absence of shared CDR3 amino acid sequences among expanded clones across subjects.

Time point here: longitudinal time-point 3. The V and J genes are TRBV5-1 and TRBJ2-5; possible D gene TRBD1, 5 bases. Sequenced sample: PBMCs. The clonotype was recovered from a woman aged 55-69 years with multiple sclerosis. The CDR3 loop reads CASSLVGQGTQETQYF. The CDR3 region has the DNA TGCGCCAGCAGCTTGGTCGGTCAGGGTACACAAGAGACCCAGTACTTC.